Each of the 20 T cell receptor beta chains below was sequenced from the same sample in a study of blood T cell repertoires in COVID-19. Repertoires were generated with immunoSEQ multiplex PCR, while TCRdb's copy carries only in-frame clones and drops some. The data contain about 180,000 clones, 80% to 90% of them seen just once; the ten biggest clones take up over 2.5%. The specimen sequenced was peripheral blood. The receptors here all came from a man in his sixties with acute or convalescent COVID-19.

V usage is TRBV5-1 and J usage is TRBJ2-7; the D gene is possibly TRBD2 (5 bases). With 2 bases removed from V and 2 bases from J, the gap between germline ends came to 14 bases. This CDR3 has 15 amino acids. Germline lookup yields CDR1 SGHRS and CDR2 YFSETQ. The CDR3 nucleotides are TGCGCCAGCAGCTTAGGAGATGGGAGCCCCTACGAGCAGTACTTC. This sequence encodes CASSLGDGSPYEQYF.

The genes are TRBV3-1 (or the pseudogene TRBV3-2) and TRBJ2-2, with 9 bases fitting TRBD1. The junction had 9 bases not matched to a gene; V was cut back by 6 bases and J by 4 bases. This CDR3 spans 16 amino acids. Germline lookup yields CDR1 LGHDT and CDR2 YNNKEL (reference sequence). For the CDR3, the DNA is TGTGCCAGCAGGTCAGGTTACAGGGGGCCCACCGGGGAGCTGTTTTTT. It is translated as CASRSGYRGPTGELFF.

For the CDR3, the DNA is TGTGCCAGCAGCTTAGGGCAGGCCCGGTCCGGGGCCAACGTCCTGACTTTC. The encoded protein is CASSLGQARSGANVLTF. The chain employs TRBV7-8 and TRBJ2-6; D is unclear. The CDR3 spans 17 residues. The germline V and J ends were trimmed by 1 base and 4 bases, with 14 bases remaining between them. Germline values: CDR1 SGHVS, CDR2 FQNEAQ. Full variable domain (rest looked up from reference TRBV7-8 and TRBJ2-6): GAGVSQSPRYKVAKRGQDVALRCDPISGHVSLFWYQQALGQGPEFLTYFQNEAQLDKSGLPSDRFFAERPEGSVSTLKIQRTQQEDSAVYLCASSLGQARSGANVLTFGAGSRLTVL.

The chain has TRBV19 and TRBJ2-1; TRBD1 matches 9 bases. The CDR3 is 11 residues long. Germline lookup yields CDR1 LNHDA and CDR2 SQIVND (reference sequence). The junction had 1 base not matched to a gene; V was cut back by 6 bases and J by 10 bases. CDR3 amino acids: CASRTGGEQFF. DNA of the CDR3: TGTGCCAGTAGGACAGGGGGGGAGCAGTTCTTC.

Comment on this clone: Compared with germline, one end of the junction differs, possibly owing to a read error. This CDR3 is CPGGAALSYEQYF. The CDR3 nucleotides are TGCCCAGGTGGGGCAGCACTCTCCTACGAGCAGTACTTC. The chain employs TRBV28 and TRBJ2-7; TRBD1 is a possible D gene (5 bases). This CDR3 region has 13 residues. Germline-derived CDR1 and CDR2 are MDHEN and SYDVKM.

The chain links TRBV4-1 to TRBJ1-4; 7 nucleotides agree with TRBD1. With V trimmed by 1 base and J by 6 bases, 8 bases remained unmatched. The CDR3 has 16 amino acids. Germline V gene data show CDR1 as MGHRA and CDR2 as YSYEKL. The CDR3 is CASSQAPGQRDEKLFF. The DNA of the CDR3 is TGCGCCAGCAGCCAAGCTCCGGGACAGAGGGATGAAAAACTGTTTTTT.

The sample holds a few counts of this clone. Other DNA sequences within the sample encode an identical CDR3. The chain joins TRBV5-1 to TRBJ2-1; D call uncertain. Germline CDR1 reads SGHRS; CDR2 reads YFSETQ. This CDR3 has 15 residues. V was trimmed by 0 bases and J by 0 bases, leaving 7 bases between them. CDR3 sequence: CASSLAGSSYNEQFF. The CDR3 DNA follows: TGCGCCAGCAGCTTGGCCGGTAGCTCCTACAATGAGCAGTTCTTC.

Comment on this clone: The sample carries other DNA sequences with the same CDR3. The chain couples TRBV11-3 to TRBJ2-7; weak D call: TRBD2 (6 bases). Germline V gives CDR1 SGHNT, CDR2 YENEEA. The CDR3 is 13 residues long. The V gene lost 1 base and the J gene lost 6 bases, with 10 bases spanning the gap. CDR3 residues: CASSLGQGGEQYF. In DNA form, the CDR3 reads TGTGCCAGCAGCTTAGGGCAGGGAGGCGAGCAGTACTTC.

The chain links TRBV19 to TRBJ2-3; 8 bases are a match to TRBD2. The CDR3 spans 15 residues. CDR1 LNHDA and CDR2 SQIVND come from the germline V gene (reference sequence). J gave up 2 bases and V 3 bases, and 4 bases lay outside the gene matches. The CDR3 loop reads CASSMGTRITDTQYF. The CDR3 nucleotides are TGTGCCAGTAGTATGGGGACTAGGATCACAGATACGCAGTATTTT. Based on the CDR3 plus reference TRBV19 and TRBJ2-3, the full variable domain is DGGITQSPKYLFRKEGQNVTLSCEQNLNHDAMYWYRQDPGQGLRLIYYSQIVNDFQKGDIAEGYSVSREKKESFPLTVTSAQKNPTAFYLCASSMGTRITDTQYFGPGTRLTVL.

The chain couples TRBV27 to TRBJ2-1; 10 positions match TRBD2. The V and J ends lost 3 bases and 8 bases, in that order; junction bases with no gene match: 4. CDR3 length equals 14 residues. Germline CDR1 and CDR2: MNHEY and SMNVEV (reference sequence). The CDR3 nucleotides read TGTGCCAGCAGTTTGTGGACTAGCGGCGATGAGCAGTTCTTC. Translation: CASSLWTSGDEQFF.

This clone was counted a few times. In the same sample, other DNA sequences code for this CDR3. V and J are TRBV30 and TRBJ2-2; 12 positions match TRBD2. The V gene's germline CDR1 is GTSNPN and CDR2 SVGIG (reference sequence). V shed 1 base and J 4 bases; nucleotides not matched to a gene: 1. The CDR3 spans 15 residues. The chain's CDR3 is CAWSGLAGVTGELFF. Written as DNA, the CDR3 is TGTGCCTGGAGTGGACTAGCGGGAGTCACCGGGGAGCTGTTTTTT.

The rearrangement joins TRBV12-3 or TRBV12-4 to TRBJ2-7; 7 bases are a match to TRBD1. The length of the CDR3 is 13 residues. V trimming: 6 bases; J trimming: 1 base; junction bases outside the gene matches: 3. DNA for the CDR3: TGTGCCAGCAGGAGGGGACAGTCCTACGAGCAGTACTTC. Residues: CASRRGQSYEQYF.

This chain connects TRBV24-1 to TRBJ2-1; D gene ambiguous. V gave up 3 bases and J gave up 10 bases, with 15 bases separating them. Germline V gene data show CDR1 as KGHDR and CDR2 as SFDVKD. There are 14 residues in the CDR3. CDR3 DNA sequence: TGTGCCACCAGTGATACCGGGTCCACCCACGAGCAGTTCTTC. As protein: CATSDTGSTHEQFF.

This chain joins TRBV6-2 or TRBV6-3 and TRBJ2-2; D is possibly TRBD2 (6 bases). The germline V gene encodes CDR1 MNHEY and CDR2 SVGEGT. The germline V and J ends were trimmed by 1 base and 5 bases, with 11 bases remaining between them. This CDR3 is built from 15 residues. The CDR3 DNA sequence: TGTGCCAGCAGTTACTACTGGGGAGGAACCGGGGAGCTGTTTTTT. Amino acid sequence: CASSYYWGGTGELFF.

The chain has TRBV7-8 and TRBJ1-1; D ambiguous. The germline CDR1 and CDR2 sequences are SGHVS and FQNEAQ. The length of the CDR3 is 11 residues. V was pared by 3 bases and J by 6 bases, with 5 bases between. The CDR3 loop is CASSFKSEAFF. DNA for the CDR3: TGTGCCAGCAGCTTTAAATCTGAAGCTTTCTTT.

This clone has a single count. V is TRBV6-4 and J is TRBJ1-1; 10 bases are shared with TRBD1. Germline V CDR1 and CDR2: MRHNA, SNTAGT. The CDR3 sequence is 14 residues long. Losses at the gene ends were 6 bases for V and 5 bases for J; bases not matched to a gene: 6. DNA for the CDR3: TGTGCCAGCAGCGCGGACAGGGGGGGAACTGAAGCTTTCTTT. It codes for CASSADRGGTEAFF.

This clone was detected only once. The chain joins TRBV6-1 to TRBJ2-5; weak D call: TRBD2 (5 bases). CDR3 length: 16 residues. Germline V gene lookup returns CDR1 MNHNS and CDR2 SASEGT. Trimming cost V 3 bases and J 2 bases, with 16 bases left between them. In nucleotides, the CDR3 is TGTGCCAGCAGTGATCTGCAGGAGAGAGGGCAAGAGACCCAGTACTTC. As protein: CASSDLQERGQETQYF.

V gene TRBV5-6 combines with J gene TRBJ2-3; possible D gene TRBD1, 5 bases. This CDR3 is built from 15 residues. Germline-derived CDR1 and CDR2 are SGHDT and YYEEEE. Deletions cut 2 bases from V and 4 bases from J, with 14 bases between. Here the CDR3 reads CASSFNSAGSDTQYF. The CDR3 DNA sequence: TGTGCCAGCAGCTTTAACAGCGCAGGGTCAGATACGCAGTATTTT.

The V gene is TRBV2, the J gene TRBJ2-2; 10 bases fit TRBD2. Germline CDR1 and CDR2: SNHLY and FYNNEI. V was clipped by 3 bases and J by 3 bases; unmatched bases: 19. CDR3 length: 21 amino acids. The DNA for the CDR3 is TGTGCCAGCAGTGATTGGGAGACATGGACTAGCGGTAAAGATTACACCGGGGAGCTGTTTTTT. It codes for CASSDWETWTSGKDYTGELFF.

This clone was observed many times. This chain links TRBV27 with TRBJ2-6; maybe TRBD2 (5 bases). Germline V gives CDR1 MNHEY, CDR2 SMNVEV (reference sequence). This CDR3 has 15 amino acids. Trimming pared 8 bases from V and 0 bases from J, leaving 11 bases between. CDR3 sequence: CASRPGSSGANVLTF. The DNA for the CDR3 is TGTGCCAGCCGCCCGGGAAGCTCTGGGGCCAACGTCCTGACTTTC.